These T cell receptor beta chains were read from a single sample in a study of blood T cell repertoires in COVID-19. Assay: immunoSEQ multiplex PCR; the TCRdb copy retains only in-frame clones and omits some. Among about 120,000 clones listed, over 75% were seen once. Sequencing was carried out using peripheral blood. These TCRs come from a man aged 80 or over with active or convalescent COVID-19. Both conserved end residues are part of each CDR3. Each record gives: D gene, V gene, clone size, J gene, CDR3 protein, CDR3 DNA. A D gene is named only where the DNA matches it firmly. Clone size is not always given. Where it is, it says once, few, many or a class for expanded clones.

TRBD2	TRBV7-7	NA	TRBJ2-2	CASSPGLAGSPGELFF	TGTGCCAGCAGCCCCGGACTAGCGGGAAGTCCCGGGGAGCTGTTTTTT
NA	TRBV7-3	NA	TRBJ2-3	CASSHGPGEGDTQYF	TGTGCCAGCAGCCACGGCCCCGGAGAGGGAGATACGCAGTATTTT
NA	TRBV6-1	NA	TRBJ2-3	CASSEPGSTDTQYF	TGTGCCAGCAGTGAACCAGGTAGCACAGATACGCAGTATTTT
TRBD1	TRBV15	NA	TRBJ2-3	CATSRDGPGGADTQYF	TGTGCCACCAGCAGAGATGGCCCAGGGGGCGCAGATACGCAGTATTTT
NA	TRBV28	NA	TRBJ1-5	CASTLGGARSNQPQHF	TGTGCCAGCACCCTGGGGGGGGCACGAAGCAATCAGCCCCAGCATTTT
TRBD1	TRBV18	NA	TRBJ1-2	CASSPTGGTNYGYTF	TGTGCCAGCTCACCCACAGGGGGGACTAACTATGGCTACACCTTC
TRBD1	TRBV19	NA	TRBJ1-5	CASRINRGNQPQHF	TGTGCCAGTAGGATCAACAGGGGGAATCAGCCCCAGCATTTT
TRBD1	TRBV5-1	NA	TRBJ1-4	CASSPGQGHEKLFF	TGCGCCAGCAGCCCGGGACAGGGCCATGAAAAACTGTTTTTT
NA	TRBV2	NA	TRBJ2-7	CASLQSYEQYF	TGTGCCAGTCTCCAGTCCTACGAGCAGTACTTC
NA	TRBV6-5	NA	TRBJ1-6	CASSLLLTDNSPLHF	TGTGCCAGCAGTTTACTCTTGACAGATAATTCACCCCTCCACTTT
TRBD1	TRBV7-3	NA	TRBJ2-2	CASGTGSTGELFF	TGTGCTAGTGGGACAGGGAGCACCGGGGAGCTGTTTTTT
NA	TRBV9	once	TRBJ2-7	CASSVERLGAVRYF	TGTGCCAGCAGCGTAGAAAGATTGGGCGCTGTGCGGTACTTC
NA	TRBV5-6	NA	TRBJ2-5	CASMEGAGRETQYF	TGTGCCAGCATGGAGGGCGCCGGGAGAGAGACCCAGTACTTC